The present TCR beta chain was sequenced within a study of technical replicates of blood from a handful of donors. The germline CDR1 and CDR2 sequences are SGHRS and YFSETQ. CDR3 length: 15 amino acids. V gave up 3 bases and J gave up 2 bases; unmatched junction bases: 7. The protocol was immunoSEQ multiplex PCR, while the TCRdb copy is restricted to in-frame clones and leaves out a portion. The sample shows tens of thousands of clones, around 93% of them seen only once. V and J are TRBV5-1 and TRBJ2-7; TRBD1 matches at 8 bases. The receptor's source is a human donor in good health. Some clones in this sample may be carry-over from other donors' samples. Sequenced input: PBMCs. CDR3 residues: CASSSGGQGTYEQYF. The DNA of the CDR3 is TGCGCCAGCAGCTCCGGTGGACAGGGTACCTACGAGCAGTACTTC.